Listed here are 31 T cell receptor beta chains from one sample, sequenced in a study of T cells after yellow fever vaccination. One entry per CDR3 protein results from TCRdb running MiXCR on the 5' RACE reads. The table has a few hundred thousand distinct CDR3 sequences, about 4% seen once. The starting material was PBMCs, obtained 5 days after the yellow fever booster vaccination. The source of these receptors is a man aged 18-30 years who received the YFV17D yellow fever vaccine.

The table lists this clonotype with many counts. The chain has TRBV7-8 and TRBJ2-7; D call uncertain. The CDR3 totals 14 residues. Germline-derived CDR1 and CDR2 are SGHVS and FQNEAQ. V was pared by 2 bases and J by 11 bases, with 19 bases between. Written as DNA, the CDR3 is TGTGCCAGCAGCTTATCGGACCAGTTATCACCCGAGTACTTC. Protein: CASSLSDQLSPEYF.

V is TRBV4-1 and J is TRBJ1-3; no definite D call. The germline V gene has CDR1 MGHRA and CDR2 YSYEKL. The CDR3 length is 15 residues. The V gene lost 0 bases and the J gene lost 4 bases, with 10 bases spanning the gap. The DNA of the CDR3 is TGCGCCAGCAGCCAAGATGGGGTATTAGGAAACACCATATATTTT. It encodes CASSQDGVLGNTIYF.

This clonotype turned up a few times. This chain joins TRBV6-5 and TRBJ1-1; no firm D call. With 5 bases removed from V and 5 bases from J, the gap between germline ends came to 12 bases. Germline V gene data show CDR1 as MNHEY and CDR2 as SVGAGI. The CDR3 loop spans 13 amino acids. The CDR3 loop is CASSGPFRTEAFF. In DNA form, the CDR3 reads TGTGCCAGCAGTGGACCCTTTCGGACTGAAGCTTTCTTT.

This clonotype was seen more than once but under ten times. V is TRBV6-1 and J is TRBJ1-6; D possibly corresponds to TRBD1 (5 bases). V gave up 10 bases and J gave up 6 bases, with 22 bases separating them. CDR3 size: 16 residues. The V gene's germline CDR1 is MNHNS and CDR2 SASEGT. CDR3 amino acids: CATREDFGHSNSPLHF. The DNA for the CDR3 is TGTGCCACCCGGGAGGATTTTGGACACAGTAATTCACCCCTCCACTTT.

There are many counts of this clonotype. The genes are TRBV7-3 and TRBJ2-5; D might be TRBD1 (6 bases). CDR1 and CDR2 (germline): SGHTA, FQGTGA. This CDR3 is 15 amino acids long. Trimming removed 4 bases at V and 5 bases at J, with 17 bases between. CDR3 residues: CASSWGILRGETQYF. CDR3 in DNA: TGTGCCAGCAGCTGGGGCATTCTGAGGGGGGAGACCCAGTACTTC. The whole variable domain, filled in from reference TRBV7-3 and TRBJ2-5, reads GAGVSQTPSNKVTEKGKYVELRCDPISGHTALYWYRQSLGQGPEFLIYFQGTGAADDSGLPNDRFFAVRPEGSVSTLKIQRTERGDSAVYLCASSWGILRGETQYFGPGTRLLVL.

This clonotype was found many times. The chain combines TRBV18 with TRBJ2-1; TRBD1 might be the D (5 bases). This CDR3 spans 12 amino acids. Trimming removed 3 bases at V and 7 bases at J, with 7 bases between. Per the germline V gene, CDR1 is KGHSH and CDR2 is LQKENI. The CDR3 nucleotides read TGTGCCAGCTCACCGCCAGGGAATGAGCAGTTCTTC. Amino acids: CASSPPGNEQFF.

The gene calls are TRBV7-8 and TRBJ2-7; 8 nucleotides agree with TRBD2. Germline lookup yields CDR1 SGHVS and CDR2 FQNEAQ. With 3 bases clipped from V and 5 bases from J, the junction kept 9 bases outside the gene matches. The CDR3 is 15 amino acids. CDR3 protein: CASSFLEGLVHEQYF. The DNA for the CDR3 is TGTGCCAGCAGCTTCCTAGAGGGACTAGTCCACGAGCAGTACTTC. Looking up the rest from reference TRBV7-8 and TRBJ2-7 gives the full variable domain: GAGVSQSPRYKVAKRGQDVALRCDPISGHVSLFWYQQALGQGPEFLTYFQNEAQLDKSGLPSDRFFAERPEGSVSTLKIQRTQQEDSAVYLCASSFLEGLVHEQYFGPGTRLTVT.

This chain connects TRBV3-1 to TRBJ1-6; D is possibly TRBD1 (5 bases). Germline CDR1 is LGHDT and CDR2 is YNNKEL (reference sequence). V lost 1 base and J 7 bases, leaving 14 bases between the germline ends. CDR3 length equals 16 residues. The CDR3 nucleotides read TGTGCCAGCAGCCAAGGATCAGGGCTCGGAAATTCACCCCTCCACTTT. The encoded protein is CASSQGSGLGNSPLHF.

This clonotype occurred a few times. This chain uses TRBV25-1 with TRBJ1-1, with 7 bases lining up with TRBD1. V trimming: 8 bases; J trimming: 6 bases; junction bases outside the gene matches: 9. The CDR3 consists of 13 residues. Germline V lookup: CDR1 MGHDK, CDR2 SYGVNS. The CDR3 bases are TGTGCCAGCTCCCAGGGGGGGCGGGCTGAAGCTTTCTTT. Translated: CASSQGGRAEAFF.

The chain has TRBV29-1 and TRBJ1-2; TRBD1 matches at 8 bases. V lost 4 bases, J lost 5 bases, and 6 bases stayed unmatched. The CDR3 length is 13 residues. The germline CDR1 and CDR2 sequences are SQVTM and ANQGSEA. CDR3 residues: CSVVVGQGYGYTF. In nucleotides, the CDR3 is TGCAGCGTTGTTGTCGGACAGGGTTATGGCTACACCTTC.

In this sample, this clonotype turned up a few times. Relative to the germline gene, one junction end is altered; a read error may explain this. This chain uses TRBV11-2 with TRBJ2-5, with 7 positions matching TRBD2. The germline CDR1 and CDR2 sequences are SGHAT and FQNNGV. The CDR3 contains 15 residues. CDR3 region: CASSALAGVQATQYF. DNA for the CDR3: TGTGCCAGCAGCGCACTCGCGGGGGTACAAGCGACCCAGTACTTC.

Ten or more counts support this clonotype. V is TRBV4-2 and J is TRBJ2-1; 9 nucleotides line up with TRBD2. This CDR3 spans 14 amino acids. CDR1 is LGHNA and CDR2 is YNFKEQ in the germline V gene. V trimming: 3 bases; J trimming: 6 bases; junction bases outside the gene matches: 3. The CDR3 region has the DNA TGTGCCAGCAGCCAGGAGACTAGCGGCAATGAGCAGTTCTTC. It encodes CASSQETSGNEQFF.

This clonotype was observed many times. The V and J genes are TRBV20-1 and TRBJ2-5; D is ambiguous. The germline CDR1 and CDR2 sequences are DFQATT and SNEGSKA (reference sequence). This CDR3 is 14 amino acids long. Trimming removed 1 base from V and 1 base from J, with 10 bases in between. Here the CDR3 reads CSARVSGIQETQYF. CDR3 bases: TGCAGTGCTAGAGTAAGTGGGATCCAAGAGACCCAGTACTTC.

In its sample, this clonotype was seen many times. This CDR3 is CAISEPSPPAQYF. CDR3 coding DNA: TGTGCCATCAGTGAACCCAGCCCCCCGGCCCAGTACTTC. This chain links TRBV10-3 with TRBJ2-5; D unresolved. The ends were cut back, 3 bases at V and 9 bases at J, with 14 bases in the middle. The length of the CDR3 is 13 residues. CDR1 ENHRY and CDR2 SYGVKD come from the germline V gene.

This clonotype was found a few times. J is TRBJ2-1 and V is TRBV5-1; D is possibly TRBD2 (6 bases). The CDR3 length is 13 residues. V was trimmed by 0 bases and J by 11 bases, leaving 12 bases between them. Germline CDR1 and CDR2: SGHRS and YFSETQ. CDR3 sequence reads: CASSLEPDYQQFF. In DNA, the CDR3 is TGCGCCAGCAGCTTGGAACCGGACTACCAGCAGTTCTTC.

The CDR3 DNA reads as TGTTCTAGCGTTGCGGGGGGCCCAGATACGCAGTATTTT. It specifies CSSVAGGPDTQYF. The rearrangement uses TRBV6-6 and TRBJ2-3, with TRBD2 matching 8 bases. Germline values: CDR1 MNHNY, CDR2 SVGAGI (reference sequence). The CDR3 extends over 13 amino acids.

The sample holds a few counts of this clonotype. The chain recombines TRBV13 with TRBJ2-5; TRBD2 matches at 11 bases. V lost 1 base to trimming and J lost 2 bases; unmatched junction nucleotides: 3. The germline gives CDR1 PRHDT, CDR2 FYEKMQ (reference sequence). CDR3 length: 16 amino acids. In nucleotides, the CDR3 is TGTGCCAGCAGCTTAGCGACTAGCGGGGAACAAGAGACCCAGTACTTC. This sequence encodes CASSLATSGEQETQYF.

In its sample, this clonotype was seen many times. J is TRBJ2-2 and V is TRBV7-8; TRBD2 aligns across 16 bases. Per the germline V gene, CDR1 is SGHVS and CDR2 is FQNEAQ. V dropped 5 bases and J dropped 7; count of bases not matched to a gene: 7. The CDR3 runs to 17 residues. The CDR3 nucleotides read TGTGCCAGCAGCCAGGGACTAGCGGGGGGGCATGGCGGGGAGCTGTTTTTT. Its protein is CASSQGLAGGHGGELFF. The variable domain in full, with the rest retrieved from reference TRBV7-8 and TRBJ2-2, is GAGVSQSPRYKVAKRGQDVALRCDPISGHVSLFWYQQALGQGPEFLTYFQNEAQLDKSGLPSDRFFAERPEGSVSTLKIQRTQQEDSAVYLCASSQGLAGGHGGELFFGEGSRLTVL.

This clonotype was found a few times. The chain's CDR3 is CSAPPGLAIDEQFF. CDR3 nucleotides: TGCAGTGCTCCTCCGGGACTAGCGATCGATGAGCAGTTCTTC. The rearrangement uses TRBV20-1 and TRBJ2-1; 10 bases map to TRBD2. The CDR3 is made up of 14 amino acids. J gave up 8 bases and V 5 bases, and 9 bases lay outside the gene matches. The germline V gene encodes CDR1 DFQATT and CDR2 SNEGSKA (reference sequence).

The rearrangement uses TRBV12-3 or TRBV12-4 and TRBJ1-1; TRBD1 might be the D (5 bases). The germline V and J ends were trimmed by 7 bases and 1 base, with 16 bases remaining between them. The CDR3 has 15 amino acids. This CDR3 reads CASTFSFTGNTEAFF. The CDR3 region has the DNA TGTGCCAGCACCTTTAGCTTTACAGGGAACACTGAAGCTTTCTTT.

Many counts were recorded for this clonotype. The chain is built from TRBV20-1 and TRBJ2-7; a possible D gene is TRBD1 (7 bases). Trimming cost V 0 bases and J 2 bases, with 14 bases left between them. The germline CDR1 and CDR2 sequences are DFQATT and SNEGSKA (reference sequence). The CDR3 extends over 15 amino acids. CDR3 amino acids: CSARDWAGGPYEQYF. In nucleotides, the CDR3 is TGCAGTGCTAGAGATTGGGCAGGGGGGCCCTACGAGCAGTACTTC.

In this sample, this clonotype turned up many times. The CDR3 sequence is CASSLRGPNTEAFF. DNA for the CDR3: TGTGCCAGCAGCTTAAGGGGACCGAACACTGAAGCTTTCTTT. This chain uses TRBV11-2 with TRBJ1-1; D may be TRBD1 (5 bases). Trimming removed 2 bases from V and 1 base from J, with 8 bases in between. Germline lookup yields CDR1 SGHAT and CDR2 FQNNGV. The CDR3 contains 14 residues.

The chain has TRBV12-3 or TRBV12-4 and TRBJ1-1; D gene uncertain. With 3 bases removed from V and 1 base from J, the gap between germline ends came to 9 bases. The CDR3 runs 14 residues. The CDR3 is CASSFRRKNTEAFF. The CDR3 bases are TGTGCCAGCAGTTTTCGGCGGAAGAACACTGAAGCTTTCTTT.

CDR3 nucleotides: TGTGCCATCAGGCTAGCGGGGGAGCAAGAGACCCAGTACTTC. Its translation is CAIRLAGEQETQYF. The chain carries TRBV10-3 and TRBJ2-5; 10 bases match TRBD2. The junction had 3 bases not matched to a gene; V was cut back by 6 bases and J by 2 bases. The CDR3 is made up of 14 amino acids. The germline CDR1 and CDR2 sequences are ENHRY and SYGVKD.

This clonotype has only a few counts. This chain uses TRBV11-2 with TRBJ1-1; D is uncertain. The CDR3 consists of 14 residues. The germline V gene has CDR1 SGHAT and CDR2 FQNNGV. The V end was cut by 1 base, the J end by 5 bases, with 11 bases between. This CDR3 reads CASSLGGDRTEAFF. Here the CDR3 DNA reads TGTGCCAGCAGCTTAGGAGGTGACCGGACTGAAGCTTTCTTT.

This chain connects TRBV7-2 to TRBJ1-2; D is ambiguous. Deletions cut 1 base from V and 5 bases from J, with 11 bases between. The CDR3 runs 14 residues. CDR1 and CDR2 from the germline V gene are SGHTA and FQGNSA. The CDR3 DNA sequence: TGTGCCAGCAGCTTAGGTTACTCGGGGTATGGCTACACCTTC. Its protein product is CASSLGYSGYGYTF.

This rearrangement joins TRBV12-3 or TRBV12-4 to TRBJ2-1; D is uncertain. The CDR3 sequence is 10 residues long. V was trimmed by 4 bases and J by 10 bases, leaving 5 bases between them. The CDR3 loop reads CASSSTEQFF. Here the CDR3 DNA reads TGTGCCAGCAGTTCGACGGAGCAGTTCTTC.

This clonotype was counted a few times. DNA for the CDR3: TGCGCCAGCAGCCCAGGACCGGGACTAAGCACAGATACGCAGTATTTT. It translates to CASSPGPGLSTDTQYF. J is TRBJ2-3 and V is TRBV4-3, with 7 bases identical to TRBD2. CDR1 is LGHNA and CDR2 is YSLEER in the germline V gene. V gave up 4 bases and J gave up 0 bases; unmatched junction bases: 7. The CDR3 is 16 residues long.

The chain is built from TRBV3-1 and TRBJ2-6; 12 bases are a match to TRBD1. In germline, CDR1 is LGHDT, CDR2 YNNKEL (reference sequence). V dropped 4 bases and J dropped 1; count of bases not matched to a gene: 2. The length of the CDR3 is 17 residues. This CDR3 is CASSPGQGASGANVLTF. CDR3 nucleotides: TGTGCCAGCAGCCCGGGACAGGGGGCTTCTGGGGCCAACGTCCTGACTTTC.

This clonotype occurred a few times. The chain uses TRBV18 and TRBJ1-2; D not certain. This CDR3 has 17 amino acids. The germline gives CDR1 KGHSH, CDR2 LQKENI. The germline V and J ends were trimmed by 4 bases and 3 bases, with 21 bases remaining between them. The CDR3 nucleotides are TGTGCCAGCTCACTGCCGACCGATTTAAAGCTCCACTATGGCTACACCTTC. Translation gives CASSLPTDLKLHYGYTF. Complete variable domain (other parts from reference TRBV18 and TRBJ1-2): NAGVMQNPRHLVRRRGQEARLRCSPMKGHSHVYWYRQLPEEGLKFMVYLQKENIIDESGMPKERFSAEFPKEGPSILRIQQVVRGDSAAYFCASSLPTDLKLHYGYTFGSGTRLTVV.

This clonotype was counted at least ten times. The CDR3 DNA follows: TGTGCCAGCACCCCTCTAGCGGGGTCAAGGAATGAGCAGTTCTTC. Translated: CASTPLAGSRNEQFF. The V and J genes are TRBV7-2 and TRBJ2-1, with 9 nucleotides matching TRBD2. Germline CDR1 SGHTA, CDR2 FQGNSA. This CDR3 spans 15 amino acids. The trim removed 7 bases at V and 7 bases at J, leaving 11 bases unmatched.